This T cell receptor beta chain is drawn from a study of read filtering for tumor transcriptome and immune sequencing. Overall study results and limits: Dropping single-read clonotypes raised IR-seq and RNA-seq shared-clonotype correlation.

Note on this clonotype: Its matching antigen is unknown. One base away lies a much larger clone, so this may be a sequencing read error.

Germline assignment: CDR1 MNHNS and CDR2 SASEGT. The CDR3 is made up of 17 amino acids. This library used approximately 0.4 ug RNA and molecular barcoded adaptors spanning alpha/delta and beta/gamma chains. One entry per CDR3 protein, called by TCRdb with MiXCR from the reads. Of approximately 50,000 distinct CDR3 sequences in the sample, 20% to 25% were seen once. This chain connects TRBV6-1 to TRBJ2-3; TRBD2 aligns across 16 bases. Sequencing was carried out using a population of CD138-negative cells sorted from bone marrow. The sequence came from a donor aged 40 or over with multiple myeloma. In DNA form, the CDR3 reads TGTGCCAGCAGTGAATCGGGACTAGCGGGGGGGGCAGATACGCAGTGTTTT. Translation: CASSESGLAGGADTQCF.